A selection of T cell receptor beta chains follows, all from one sample in a study of CD8 T cells in ankylosing spondylitis. Using its own MiXCR run on the 5' RACE reads, TCRdb lists one record per CDR3 protein. The data contain about 340,000 distinct CDR3 sequences, roughly 15% of them seen just once; the ten biggest clones take up 0.95% to 1.4%. What was sequenced was blood, either unsorted or a sorted T cell fraction (not recorded which). Receptors originate from a male donor with ankylosing spondylitis or in good health (not recorded which). The CDR3 runs from the conserved cysteine through the conserved F or W. The D gene is left open where the match is weak. Clone sizes are given selectively: once, few, many, or a class where the clone is expanded.

j_call v_call d_call clone_size cdr3_nt cdr3_aa
TRBJ2-3 TRBV6-1 TRBD2 - TGTGCCAGCCTGCGGGAGGGGGCTGAGGCAGATACGCAGTATTTT CASLREGAEADTQYF
TRBJ1-1 TRBV5-1 - - TGCGCCAGCAGCTTGACCCAGGGGCGGGTGGTATTGAACACTGAAGCTTTCTTT CASSLTQGRVVLNTEAFF
TRBJ2-3 TRBV4-1 - few TGCGCCAGCAGCCACACATGGTCCGATACGCAGTATTTT CASSHTWSDTQYF
TRBJ2-3 TRBV5-1 - many TGCGCCAGCAGCTTTGATCCCCCGACTAGCACAGATACGCAGTATTTT CASSFDPPTSTDTQYF
TRBJ2-3 TRBV7-9 - - TGTGCCATCCCGACTGCCCTCACAGATACGCAGTATTTT CAIPTALTDTQYF
TRBJ2-3 TRBV5-1 - many TGCGCCAGCAGCTTGGGACAGCTCACAGATACGCAGTATTTT CASSLGQLTDTQYF
TRBJ2-7 TRBV3-1 - - TGTGCCAGCACCCTTGTTGAGGGGGCGGGGGAGCAGTACTTC CASTLVEGAGEQYF
TRBJ2-4 TRBV12-3/TRBV12-4 - few TGTGCCAGCCAACGGCGGGAAAACATTCAGTACTTC CASQRRENIQYF
TRBJ1-1 TRBV5-1 - many TGCGCCAGCAGCTGGGCCGGGAGGGGGAACACTGAAGCTTTCTTT CASSWAGRGNTEAFF
TRBJ2-5 TRBV12-3/TRBV12-4 - - TGTGCCAGCAGTAGATCAGGGGTAGAGACCCAGTACTTC CASSRSGVETQYF
TRBJ2-5 TRBV5-1 - few TGCGCCAGTTCTCTGGTGCCAGAAGAGACCCAGTACTTC CASSLVPEETQYF
TRBJ2-1 TRBV25-1 - - TGTGCCAGCAGTGGCCGGGGGGCTACCTACAATGAGCAGTTCTTC CASSGRGATYNEQFF
TRBJ2-3 TRBV7-9 - - TGTGCCAGCAGTCCTCATCCGGGGCTCCCCAGCACAGATACGCAGTATTTT CASSPHPGLPSTDTQYF
TRBJ1-3 TRBV7-2 - - TGTGCCAGCAGCCCCGGGTGGCTCTCTGGAAACACCATATATTTT CASSPGWLSGNTIYF
TRBJ2-2 TRBV12-3/TRBV12-4 TRBD1 few TGTGCCAGCAGCCCAGACAGGGAAACCGGGGAGCTGTTTTTT CASSPDRETGELFF
TRBJ2-5 TRBV12-3/TRBV12-4 TRBD1 - TGTGCCAGCAGTTTAGACAGGGGAGCGAGGGAGACCCAGTACTTC CASSLDRGARETQYF
TRBJ1-2 TRBV10-1 - few TGCGCCAGCAGTGCGGATATAACAGGGTCTGGCTACACCTTC CASSADITGSGYTF
TRBJ2-2 TRBV24-1 TRBD1 few TGTGCCACCAGTGATTCGGGGACAGGGGTTTGGTCCGGGGAGCTGTTTTTT CATSDSGTGVWSGELFF
TRBJ1-1 TRBV29-1 - - TGCAGCGTTCACCTCCTCACTGAAGCTTTCTTT CSVHLLTEAFF
TRBJ2-3 TRBV20-1 TRBD2 few TGCAGTGCCATAACTAGCGGGAGGGCCATCGCAGATACGCAGTATTTT CSAITSGRAIADTQYF
TRBJ2-3 TRBV25-1 TRBD1 few TGTGCCAGCAGTGAATTAACAGGGGCTAGCACAGATACGCAGTATTTT CASSELTGASTDTQYF
TRBJ2-5 TRBV4-1 TRBD2 few TGCGCCAGCAGCCAATGGACTAGCGGGATGTCCCAGTACTTC CASSQWTSGMSQYF
TRBJ1-1 TRBV7-9 - - TGTGCCAGCAGCCCAAATGCAAGGGGAAGAAACACTGAAGCTTTCTTT CASSPNARGRNTEAFF
TRBJ1-6 TRBV2 - - TGTGCCAGCAGGCAAGCGGTATACTCACCCCTCCACTTT CASRQAVYSPLHF
TRBJ2-5 TRBV3-1 TRBD2 few TGTGCCAGCAGCGTGGCTAGCGGAGCGGGGGAGACCCAGTACTTC CASSVASGAGETQYF
TRBJ2-2 TRBV10-3 - many TGTGCCATCAGTGAGTTATTAGCGAGGACCGGGGAGCTGTTTTTT CAISELLARTGELFF
TRBJ1-2 TRBV5-4 - - TGTGCCAGCAGCTTGGGGGCGGAAAACTATGGCTACACCTTC CASSLGAENYGYTF
TRBJ1-2 TRBV12-3/TRBV12-4 TRBD1 - TGTGCCAGCAGCTCGGGACTGACAGGGGAAGGCTACACCTTC CASSSGLTGEGYTF
TRBJ2-3 TRBV6-5 TRBD2 - TGTGCCAGCAGTTACTCGAGCGGGGACGGGGATACGCAGTATTTT CASSYSSGDGDTQYF
TRBJ1-1 TRBV29-1 TRBD1 few TGCAGTATTCAAGGGGGCAACACTGAAGCTTTCTTT CSIQGGNTEAFF
TRBJ2-5 TRBV4-1 - - TGCGCCAGCAGCAAAGAGACGGGGGCCCCAGGAGAGACCCAGTACTTC CASSKETGAPGETQYF
TRBJ2-4 TRBV5-5 TRBD1 - TGTGCCAGCAGCTCCCGGGACAGGGAGGGAAACATTCAGTACTTC CASSSRDREGNIQYF
TRBJ2-7 TRBV7-8 - - TGTGCCAGCAGCTTAGGGAAGATCGAACAGTACTTC CASSLGKIEQYF
TRBJ2-5 TRBV12-3/TRBV12-4 - few TGTGCCAGCACCATCGACAGCCAAGAGACCCAGTACTTC CASTIDSQETQYF
TRBJ2-6 TRBV18 - - TGTGCCAGCTCCCAGAGTGCCCCTGGGGCCAACGTCCTGACTTTC CASSQSAPGANVLTF
TRBJ1-1 TRBV12-3/TRBV12-4 - - TGTGCCAGCACCATATCTATGAACACTGAAGCTTTCTTT CASTISMNTEAFF
TRBJ1-4 TRBV12-3/TRBV12-4 - few TGTGCCAGCGGACGGCAAGGGAATGAAAAACTGTTTTTT CASGRQGNEKLFF
TRBJ1-4 TRBV5-1 - few TGCGCCAGCAGCTTGGAGGAAGGTCCACTGTTTTTT CASSLEEGPLFF
TRBJ2-1 TRBV7-2 - few TGTGCCAGCAGCAGCAAGAGGCAGGGAACTTACAATGAGCAGTTCTTC CASSSKRQGTYNEQFF
TRBJ2-7 TRBV29-1 - - TGCAGCGTTGGAGGGAGTAACGACGAGCAGTACTTC CSVGGSNDEQYF
TRBJ2-3 TRBV7-2 - - TGTGCCAGCAGCCCGATAGCGGTTAGCACAGATACGCAGTATTTT CASSPIAVSTDTQYF
TRBJ2-5 TRBV29-1 TRBD2 few TGCAGCTCCCAAGCGGGGGAAGAGACCCAGTACTTC CSSQAGEETQYF